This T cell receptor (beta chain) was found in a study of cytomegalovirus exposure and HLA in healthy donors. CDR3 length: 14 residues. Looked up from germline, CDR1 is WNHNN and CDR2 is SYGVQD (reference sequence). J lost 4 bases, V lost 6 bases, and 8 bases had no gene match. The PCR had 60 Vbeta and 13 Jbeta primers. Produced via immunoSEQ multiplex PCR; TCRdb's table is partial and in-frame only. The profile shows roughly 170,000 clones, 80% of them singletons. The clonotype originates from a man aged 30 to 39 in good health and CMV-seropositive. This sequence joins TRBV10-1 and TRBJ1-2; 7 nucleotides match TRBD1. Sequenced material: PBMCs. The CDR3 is CASSPTGQAYGYTF. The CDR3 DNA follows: TGCGCCAGCAGCCCCACTGGACAGGCCTATGGCTACACCTTC.